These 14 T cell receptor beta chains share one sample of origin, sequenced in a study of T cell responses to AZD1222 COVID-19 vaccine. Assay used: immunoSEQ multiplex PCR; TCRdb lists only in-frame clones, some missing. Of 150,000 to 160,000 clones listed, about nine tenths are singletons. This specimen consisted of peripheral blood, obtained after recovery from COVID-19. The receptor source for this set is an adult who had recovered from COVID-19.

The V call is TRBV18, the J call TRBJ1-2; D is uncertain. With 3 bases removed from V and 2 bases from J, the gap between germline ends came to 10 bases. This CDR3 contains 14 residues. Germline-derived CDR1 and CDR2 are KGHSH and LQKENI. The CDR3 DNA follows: TGTGCCAGCTCACCGCCGACGGCAAACTATGGCTACACCTTC. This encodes CASSPPTANYGYTF.

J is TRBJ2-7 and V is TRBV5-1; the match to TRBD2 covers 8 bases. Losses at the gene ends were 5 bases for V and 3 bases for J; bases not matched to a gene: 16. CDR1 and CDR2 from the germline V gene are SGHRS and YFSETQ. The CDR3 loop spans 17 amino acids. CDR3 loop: CASRPTVPGLGNYEQYF. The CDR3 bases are TGCGCCAGCAGACCCACGGTCCCGGGACTAGGGAACTACGAGCAGTACTTC.

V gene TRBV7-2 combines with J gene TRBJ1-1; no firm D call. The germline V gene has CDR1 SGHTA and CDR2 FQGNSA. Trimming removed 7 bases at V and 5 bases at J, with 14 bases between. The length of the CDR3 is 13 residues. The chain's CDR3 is CASTQRRETEAFF. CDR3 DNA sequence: TGTGCCAGCACCCAGAGGAGGGAGACTGAAGCTTTCTTT. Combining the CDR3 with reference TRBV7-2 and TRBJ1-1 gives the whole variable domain GAGVSQSPSNKVTEKGKDVELRCDPISGHTALYWYRQSLGQGLEFLIYFQGNSAPDKSGLPSDRFSAERTGGSVSTLTIQRTQQEDSAVYLCASTQRRETEAFFGQGTRLTVV.

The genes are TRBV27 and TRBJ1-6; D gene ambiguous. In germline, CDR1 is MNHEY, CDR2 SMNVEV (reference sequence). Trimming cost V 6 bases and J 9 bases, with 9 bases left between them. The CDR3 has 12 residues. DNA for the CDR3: TGTGCCAGCAGCCTACGGGGTTCACCCCTCCACTTT. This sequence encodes CASSLRGSPLHF.

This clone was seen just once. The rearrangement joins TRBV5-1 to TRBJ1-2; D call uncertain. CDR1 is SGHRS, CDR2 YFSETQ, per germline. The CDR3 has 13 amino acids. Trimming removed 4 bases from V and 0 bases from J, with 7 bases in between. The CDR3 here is CASSHRSNYGYTF. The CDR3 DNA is TGCGCCAGCAGCCATCGTTCTAACTATGGCTACACCTTC.

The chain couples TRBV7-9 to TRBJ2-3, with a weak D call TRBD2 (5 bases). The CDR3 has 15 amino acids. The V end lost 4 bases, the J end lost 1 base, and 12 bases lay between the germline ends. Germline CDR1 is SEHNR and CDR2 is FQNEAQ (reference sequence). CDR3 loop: CASSSTKGGTDTQYF. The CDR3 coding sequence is TGTGCCAGCAGCTCCACGAAGGGAGGCACAGATACGCAGTATTTT.

CDR3 sequence: CASSMGLRLDRGRSNGQPQHF. CDR3 bases: TGTGCCAGTAGTATGGGGCTCAGACTCGACCGCGGAAGATCGAATGGTCAGCCCCAGCATTTT. The genes are TRBV19 and TRBJ1-5, with D possibly TRBD1 on 5 matching bases. The CDR3 is made up of 21 amino acids. V was trimmed by 3 bases and J by 6 bases, leaving 33 bases between them. CDR1 LNHDA and CDR2 SQIVND come from the germline V gene (reference sequence).

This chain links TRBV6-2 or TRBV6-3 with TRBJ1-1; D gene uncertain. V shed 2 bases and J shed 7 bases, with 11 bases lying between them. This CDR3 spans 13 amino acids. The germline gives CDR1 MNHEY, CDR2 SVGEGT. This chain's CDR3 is CASSYDIGIEAFF. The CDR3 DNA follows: TGTGCCAGCAGTTACGATATTGGGATTGAAGCTTTCTTT.

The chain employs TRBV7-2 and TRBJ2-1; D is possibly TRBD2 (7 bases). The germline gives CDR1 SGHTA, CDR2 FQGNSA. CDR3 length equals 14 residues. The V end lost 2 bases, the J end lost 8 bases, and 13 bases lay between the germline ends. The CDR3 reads CASSLWGGLDEQFF. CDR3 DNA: TGTGCCAGCAGCTTATGGGGGGGCTTGGATGAGCAGTTCTTC.

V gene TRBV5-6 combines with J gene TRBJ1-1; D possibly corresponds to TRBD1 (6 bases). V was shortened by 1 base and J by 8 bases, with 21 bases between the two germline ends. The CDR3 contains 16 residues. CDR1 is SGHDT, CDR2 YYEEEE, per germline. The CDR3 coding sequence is TGTGCCAGCAGCTTGCCTCTCTCCGGGACACTAAAGGAAGCTTTCTTT. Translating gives CASSLPLSGTLKEAFF. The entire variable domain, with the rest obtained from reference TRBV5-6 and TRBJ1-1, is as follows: DAGVTQSPTHLIKTRGQQVTLRCSPKSGHDTVSWYQQALGQGPQFIFQYYEEEERQRGNFPDRFSGHQFPNYSSELNVNALLLGDSALYLCASSLPLSGTLKEAFFGQGTRLTVV.

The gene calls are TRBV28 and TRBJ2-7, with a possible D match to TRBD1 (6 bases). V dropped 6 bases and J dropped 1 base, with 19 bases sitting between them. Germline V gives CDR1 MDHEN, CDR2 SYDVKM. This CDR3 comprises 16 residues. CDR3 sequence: CASSPLRDTRSYEQYF. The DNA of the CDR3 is TGTGCCAGCAGCCCCTTACGGGACACCCGGTCCTACGAGCAGTACTTC. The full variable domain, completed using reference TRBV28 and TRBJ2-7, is DVKVTQSSRYLVKRTGEKVFLECVQDMDHENMFWYRQDPGLGLRLIYFSYDVKMKEKGDIPEGYSVSREKKERFSLILESASTNQTSMYLCASSPLRDTRSYEQYFGPGTRLTVT.

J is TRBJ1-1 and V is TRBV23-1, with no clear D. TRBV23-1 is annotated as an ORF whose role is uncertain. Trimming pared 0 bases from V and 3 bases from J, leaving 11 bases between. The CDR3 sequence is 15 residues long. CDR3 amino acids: CASSQSGFEDTEAFF. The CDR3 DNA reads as TGCGCCAGCAGTCAATCAGGGTTTGAGGACACTGAAGCTTTCTTT.

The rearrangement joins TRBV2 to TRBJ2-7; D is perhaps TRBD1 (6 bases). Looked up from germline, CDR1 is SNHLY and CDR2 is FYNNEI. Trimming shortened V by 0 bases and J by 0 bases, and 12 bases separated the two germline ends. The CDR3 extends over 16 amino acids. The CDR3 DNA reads TGTGCCAGCAGTGAAGCCCTGAGGACAGCCTCCTACGAGCAGTACTTC. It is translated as CASSEALRTASYEQYF.

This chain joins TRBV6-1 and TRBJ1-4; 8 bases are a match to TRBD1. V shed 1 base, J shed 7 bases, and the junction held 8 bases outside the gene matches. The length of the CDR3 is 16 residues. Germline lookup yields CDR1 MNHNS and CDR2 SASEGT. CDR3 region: CASSEGIRGRREKLFF. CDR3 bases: TGTGCCAGCAGTGAAGGGATCAGGGGGCGACGTGAAAAACTGTTTTTT.